The 2 T cell receptor beta chains below all came from one sample that was sequenced in a study of technical replicates of blood from a few donors. Clones were read by immunoSEQ multiplex PCR, and TCRdb kept only the in-frame ones, dropping some. The sample contains about 83,000 clones, around 96% of which appear only once. The specimen was T cells isolated from PBMCs. These TCRs come from a human donor in good health.

The count of this clone is one. The chain couples TRBV5-1 to TRBJ2-1, with 11 bases aligning to TRBD2. V shed 0 bases and J 9 bases; nucleotides not matched to a gene: 5. This CDR3 contains 15 residues. From germline, CDR1 is SGHRS and CDR2 YFSETQ. Here the CDR3 reads CASSLAGTSGSEQFF. The DNA of the CDR3 is TGCGCCAGCAGCTTGGCGGGGACTAGCGGAAGTGAGCAGTTCTTC.

The rearrangement links TRBV6-5 to TRBJ1-2; D perhaps matches TRBD1 (6 bases). V was trimmed by 4 bases and J by 3 bases, leaving 9 bases between them. Germline CDR1 reads MNHEY; CDR2 reads SVGAGI. CDR3 size: 13 residues. In DNA form, the CDR3 reads TGTGCCAGCAGTTTACAGGGAGACTATGGCTACACCTTC. Protein product: CASSLQGDYGYTF.